The 28 T cell receptor beta chains below come from one sample, sequenced in a study of blood T cell repertoires in COVID-19. Assay: immunoSEQ multiplex PCR; the TCRdb copy retains only in-frame clones and omits some. Altogether some 300,000 clones are present, 70% to 90% being singletons, with the ten largest covering about 4%. Material for sequencing was PBMCs or T cells enriched from blood (not recorded which). Receptors originate from a man aged 25-45 years who had recovered from COVID-19.

The J gene is TRBJ2-3, the V gene TRBV5-6, with TRBD2 as a possible D gene (5 bases). CDR3 length equals 15 residues. The germline V gene has CDR1 SGHDT and CDR2 YYEEEE. Trimming shortened V by 4 bases and J by 3 bases, and 15 bases separated the two germline ends. DNA of the CDR3: TGTGCCAGCAGCCCCGGGGTAATCTCGACAGATACGCAGTATTTT. Translated: CASSPGVISTDTQYF.

This chain uses TRBV18 with TRBJ2-7, with 7 bases lining up with TRBD1. This CDR3 region has 14 residues. CDR1 is KGHSH, CDR2 LQKENI, per germline. The V segment lost 0 bases and the J segment 2 bases; nucleotides outside the gene matches: 1. CDR3 sequence reads: CASSPPTGPYEQYF. The CDR3 DNA sequence: TGTGCCAGCTCACCACCGACAGGGCCCTACGAGCAGTACTTC.

V usage is TRBV6-1 and J usage is TRBJ1-2; D unresolved. V shed 3 bases and J shed 8 bases, with 13 bases lying between them. The germline V gene has CDR1 MNHNS and CDR2 SASEGT. The CDR3 extends over 13 amino acids. The CDR3 region has the DNA TGTGCCAGCAGTGACCGCGGGTTGAGGGGCTACACCTTC. Its protein is CASSDRGLRGYTF.

In DNA form, the CDR3 reads TGTGCCAGCAGTGACGGCGTTGGGGGGGACTACGAGCAGTACTTC. Translation gives CASSDGVGGDYEQYF. The rearrangement joins TRBV6-2 or TRBV6-3 to TRBJ2-7; 7 bases align to TRBD2. The V and J ends lost 5 bases and 3 bases, in that order; junction bases with no gene match: 10. Germline V gene sequence: CDR1 MNHEY, CDR2 SVGEGT. This CDR3 contains 15 residues.

CDR3 protein: CASSLPRGVNEQFF. Here the CDR3 DNA reads TGTGCCAGCAGCTTACCTCGCGGGGTGAATGAGCAGTTCTTC. This chain links TRBV7-2 with TRBJ2-1, with D possibly being TRBD2 (6 bases). Trimming pared 2 bases from V and 7 bases from J, leaving 12 bases between. This CDR3 is built from 14 residues. Germline assignment: CDR1 SGHTA and CDR2 FQGNSA.

This sequence joins TRBV7-3 and TRBJ2-7, with 8 bases matching TRBD1. CDR1 and CDR2 (germline): SGHTA, FQGTGA. The CDR3 extends over 11 amino acids. In DNA, the CDR3 is TGTGGTCCAGGGGGCTCGTACGAGCAGTACTTC. It yields the protein CGPGGSYEQYF.

CDR3 in amino acids: CASSVWLAGATDTQYF. The CDR3 bases are TGTGCCAGCAGCGTATGGCTAGCGGGGGCCACAGATACGCAGTATTTT. The V and J genes are TRBV9 and TRBJ2-3, with 10 bases identical to TRBD2. The CDR3 runs 16 residues. The germline V gene encodes CDR1 SGDLS and CDR2 YYNGEE. J was trimmed by 2 bases and V by 1 base; bases with no gene match: 4.

V is TRBV5-1 and J is TRBJ2-7, with D maybe TRBD2 (6 bases). Germline V gives CDR1 SGHRS, CDR2 YFSETQ. V dropped 0 bases and J dropped 5 bases, with 15 bases sitting between them. This CDR3 is 15 amino acids long. The CDR3 spells CASSLGWRGDHEQYF. CDR3 coding DNA: TGCGCCAGCAGCTTGGGGTGGAGGGGTGACCACGAGCAGTACTTC.

The chain carries TRBV2 and TRBJ2-3; D is perhaps TRBD1 (5 bases). This CDR3 is 15 amino acids long. Per germline, CDR1 SNHLY and CDR2 FYNNEI. Trimming removed 3 bases at V and 3 bases at J, with 13 bases between. The CDR3 DNA reads as TGTGCCAGCAGTGAGGAAAGGGGATGGACAGATACGCAGTATTTT. It codes for CASSEERGWTDTQYF.

The V gene is TRBV18, the J gene TRBJ2-3, with 10 bases matching TRBD1. The V gene's germline CDR1 is KGHSH and CDR2 LQKENI. This CDR3 spans 15 amino acids. The V and J ends lost 5 bases and 4 bases, in that order; junction bases with no gene match: 6. The CDR3 DNA sequence: TGTGCCAGCTCATCGGGACAGGGGTTATCAGATACGCAGTATTTT. Translated: CASSSGQGLSDTQYF.

This chain links TRBV27 with TRBJ2-3; TRBD2 agrees at 12 bases. Germline V gene lookup returns CDR1 MNHEY and CDR2 SMNVEV (reference sequence). This CDR3 is 19 amino acids long. V shed 0 bases and J 4 bases; nucleotides not matched to a gene: 11. CDR3 loop: CASSLSGWYSSGRADTQYF. Written as DNA, the CDR3 is TGTGCCAGCAGTTTATCGGGCTGGTACTCTAGCGGGAGGGCAGATACGCAGTATTTT.

The rearrangement links TRBV4-1 to TRBJ2-5, with 7 bases that match TRBD2. This CDR3 comprises 14 residues. Germline lookup yields CDR1 MGHRA and CDR2 YSYEKL. Losses at the gene ends were 0 bases for V and 5 bases for J; bases not matched to a gene: 3. CDR3 DNA sequence: TGCGCCAGCAGCCAAGAGACTAGCTGGGAGACCCAGTACTTC. This codes for CASSQETSWETQYF.

The chain employs TRBV18 and TRBJ1-2; 8 nucleotides match TRBD1. J gave up 0 bases and V 4 bases, and 4 bases lay outside the gene matches. Germline V lookup: CDR1 KGHSH, CDR2 LQKENI. The length of the CDR3 is 15 residues. The CDR3 nucleotides read TGTGCCAGCTCACAACAGGGGGATACTAACTATGGCTACACCTTC. Amino acids: CASSQQGDTNYGYTF.

The chain is built from TRBV3-1 (or the pseudogene TRBV3-2) and TRBJ1-1, with TRBD1 matching over 8 bases. CDR3 size: 15 residues. In germline, CDR1 is LGHDT, CDR2 YNNKEL (reference sequence). J gave up 0 bases and V 3 bases, and 3 bases lay outside the gene matches. CDR3 in DNA: TGTGCCAGCAGCCACCAGGGGGCGTTGAACACTGAAGCTTTCTTT. Translation gives CASSHQGALNTEAFF.

As regards this clone: The junction shows a germline mismatch at one end, possibly a read error. This chain connects TRBV7-7 to TRBJ2-3, with 8 nucleotides matching TRBD2. This CDR3 is 15 amino acids long. Germline CDR1 SSHAT, CDR2 FNYEAQ (reference sequence). The CDR3 sequence: CASSLQAGVGDTQYF. The CDR3 nucleotides read TGTGCTAGCAGTCTTCAAGCGGGAGTTGGGGATACGCAGTATTTT.

The V call is TRBV6-5, the J call TRBJ1-4; D unresolved. This CDR3 has 14 residues. From germline, CDR1 is MNHEY and CDR2 SVGAGI. V lost 4 bases, J lost 4 bases, and 10 bases lay in between. CDR3 nucleotide sequence: TGTGCCAGCAGTTCCTGGCAGGATAATGAAAAACTGTTTTTT. Translating it yields CASSSWQDNEKLFF.

The V call is TRBV3-1 (or the pseudogene TRBV3-2), the J call TRBJ2-3, with 9 bases that match TRBD2. CDR1 and CDR2 (germline): LGHDT, YNNKEL (reference sequence). This CDR3 comprises 18 residues. V was pared by 1 base and J by 5 bases, with 13 bases of the junction left unmatched. CDR3: CASSQVERGALLRDTQYF. For the CDR3, the DNA is TGTGCCAGCAGCCAAGTGGAGCGGGGGGCCCTTTTACGAGATACGCAGTATTTT.

This chain links TRBV11-3 with TRBJ2-2, with 7 bases that match TRBD1. After removal of 6 bases from V and 2 bases from J, the junction contained 6 bases not matched to a gene. Germline V gene data show CDR1 as SGHNT and CDR2 as YENEEA. The CDR3 has 15 amino acids. The CDR3 is CASSSGQANTGELFF. The DNA for the CDR3 is TGTGCCAGCAGTTCAGGACAGGCAAACACCGGGGAGCTGTTTTTT.

The chain combines TRBV27 with TRBJ1-2; D remains ambiguous. Germline lookup yields CDR1 MNHEY and CDR2 SMNVEV (reference sequence). Trimming took 0 bases from V and 8 from J, leaving 10 bases between them. The CDR3 runs 13 residues. The CDR3, as DNA: TGTGCCAGCAGTTTATCGATGGGAGTCGGCTACACCTTC. Its translation is CASSLSMGVGYTF.

The V and J genes are TRBV6-5 and TRBJ1-2; 11 bases match TRBD1. With V trimmed by 6 bases and J by 6 bases, 9 bases remained unmatched. The CDR3 sequence is 15 residues long. The germline V gene encodes CDR1 MNHEY and CDR2 SVGAGI. The CDR3 region is CASRRRTGGTDGYTF. The CDR3, as DNA: TGTGCCAGCAGACGCCGGACAGGGGGCACTGATGGCTACACCTTC.

This chain links TRBV5-1 with TRBJ1-6, with D hard to call. Germline V gene lookup returns CDR1 SGHRS and CDR2 YFSETQ. Trimming took 0 bases from V and 7 from J, leaving 5 bases between them. The CDR3 spans 13 residues. The CDR3 reads CASSLAFNSPLHF. CDR3 bases: TGCGCCAGCAGCTTGGCCTTCAATTCACCCCTCCACTTT.

This clone was detected only once. J is TRBJ2-7 and V is TRBV21-1; TRBD1 is taken as the D call from the table, unchecked against the DNA. TRBV21-1 is marked as a pseudogene. This CDR3 has 15 amino acids. The CDR3 spells CASSKGQGEVYEQYF. DNA of the CDR3: TGTGCCAGCAGCAAAGGGCAGGGGGAAGTGTACGAGCAGTACTTC.

The gene calls are TRBV5-1 and TRBJ2-3; a weak D match, TRBD2 (7 bases). The germline V gene has CDR1 SGHRS and CDR2 YFSETQ. The CDR3 covers 18 residues. V was cut by 0 bases and J by 3 bases, with 20 bases left in between. The CDR3 is CASSLVAGAILSTDTQYF. The CDR3, as DNA: TGCGCCAGCAGCTTGGTTGCGGGGGCCATTCTTAGTACAGATACGCAGTATTTT. Together with reference TRBV5-1 and TRBJ2-3, the CDR3 gives the full variable domain: KAGVTQTPRYLIKTRGQQVTLSCSPISGHRSVSWYQQTPGQGLQFLFEYFSETQRNKGNFPGRFSGRQFSNSRSEMNVSTLELGDSALYLCASSLVAGAILSTDTQYFGPGTRLTVL.

V gene TRBV2 combines with J gene TRBJ1-2, with 8 bases aligning to TRBD1. J was trimmed by 10 bases and V by 2 bases; bases with no gene match: 6. The CDR3 has 13 residues. Germline V CDR1 and CDR2: SNHLY, FYNNEI. CDR3 protein: CASSEQGADPYTF. CDR3 nucleotide sequence: TGTGCCAGCAGTGAACAGGGGGCAGATCCCTACACCTTC. Supplemented by reference TRBV2 and TRBJ1-2, the full variable domain reads EPEVTQTPSHQVTQMGQEVILRCVPISNHLYFYWYRQILGQKVEFLVSFYNNEISEKSEIFDDQFSVERPDGSNFTLKIRSTKLEDSAMYFCASSEQGADPYTFGSGTRLTVV.

This chain connects TRBV2 to TRBJ1-4, with D possibly TRBD1 on 6 matching bases. V was clipped by 7 bases and J by 4 bases, with 16 bases between them. Germline V lookup: CDR1 SNHLY, CDR2 FYNNEI. This CDR3 has 15 residues. The CDR3 protein is CASILRDNLNEKLFF. The CDR3 nucleotides are TGTGCCAGCATCCTCCGGGACAACCTTAATGAAAAACTGTTTTTT.

The gene calls are TRBV12-3 or TRBV12-4 and TRBJ2-1; the D gene is possibly TRBD2 (6 bases). The germline V and J ends were trimmed by 8 bases and 9 bases, with 14 bases remaining between them. The CDR3 covers 12 residues. CDR3: CASRDSSGEQFF. The CDR3 DNA is TGTGCCAGCCGGGACTCGAGTGGTGAGCAGTTCTTC.

The DNA of the CDR3 is TGTGCCAGTAGTACAGGGCTAACCTACAATGAGCAGTTCTTC. Its translation: CASSTGLTYNEQFF. The chain is built from TRBV19 and TRBJ2-1; D may be TRBD1 (5 bases). Looked up from germline, CDR1 is LNHDA and CDR2 is SQIVND (reference sequence). Trimming pared 4 bases from V and 2 bases from J, leaving 9 bases between. This CDR3 has 14 amino acids. The full variable domain, with the rest looked up from reference TRBV19 and TRBJ2-1, is DGGITQSPKYLFRKEGQNVTLSCEQNLNHDAMYWYRQDPGQGLRLIYYSQIVNDFQKGDIAEGYSVSREKKESFPLTVTSAQKNPTAFYLCASSTGLTYNEQFFGPGTRLTVL.

V and J are TRBV28 and TRBJ1-2; 7 bases line up with TRBD1. The trim removed 3 bases at V and 7 bases at J, leaving 5 bases unmatched. Looked up from germline, CDR1 is MDHEN and CDR2 is SYDVKM. This CDR3 region has 13 residues. CDR3 in DNA: TGTGCCAGCAGTTTGACGACAGGGCGTGGCTACACCTTC. As protein: CASSLTTGRGYTF.